This is a list of T cell receptor beta chains from one sample in a study of T cells in Graves' hyperthyroidism and ophthalmopathy. TCRdb itself ran the multiplex PCR reads through MiXCR, one entry per CDR3 protein. This table has over 700,000 distinct CDR3 sequences, over 15% appearing once. Sequencing was done on a sample of blood. These receptors originate from a woman in her forties or fifties with Graves' hyperthyroidism that later progressed to Graves' ophthalmopathy. The CDR3 runs from the conserved cysteine through the conserved F or W. The D gene is left open where the match is weak. Clone size, where shown, is once, few, many, or a class for clones that have expanded.

v_call	d_call	j_call	clone_size	cdr3_aa	cdr3_nt
TRBV30	.	TRBJ2-7	few	CAWSGPMGLYEQYF	TGTGCCTGGTCGGGACCGATGGGCCTCTACGAGCAGTACTTC
TRBV10-2	TRBD2	TRBJ2-3	few	CASSEESSGGFRTDTQYF	TGCGCCAGCAGTGAGGAGTCTAGCGGGGGGTTCCGCACAGATACGCAGTATTTT
TRBV7-2	.	TRBJ1-6	many	CASSLDPGIGNSPLHF	TGTGCCAGCAGCTTAGACCCCGGGATAGGGAATTCACCCCTCCACTTT
TRBV5-1	.	TRBJ1-4	many	CASSSRGAGNEKLFF	TGCGCCAGCAGCTCCCGGGGGGCCGGGAATGAAAAACTGTTTTTT
TRBV19	TRBD2	TRBJ2-1	.	CASSIGAGEANEQFF	TGTGCCAGTAGTATTGGAGCGGGGGAAGCTAATGAGCAGTTCTTC
TRBV25-1	.	TRBJ2-4	.	CASSDTNLAKNIQYF	TGTGCCAGCAGTGATACAAACCTAGCCAAAAACATTCAGTACTTC
TRBV5-1	.	TRBJ2-1	.	CASRIIGGAGNEQFF	TGCGCCAGCAGGATCATAGGGGGGGCAGGCAATGAGCAGTTCTTC
TRBV4-1	.	TRBJ2-7	few	CASSRAPSVIEQYF	TGCGCCAGCAGCCGCGCCCCCAGTGTAATCGAGCAGTACTTC
TRBV20-1	.	TRBJ2-5	few	CSAPTGETQYF	TGCAGTGCTCCAACAGGGGAGACCCAGTACTTC
TRBV15	TRBD1	TRBJ1-1	.	CATSRDATGTGPFRFF	TGTGCCACCAGCAGAGATGCGACCGGGACAGGCCCGTTCCGGTTCTTT
TRBV7-9	.	TRBJ2-7	.	CASSGTRSSYEQYF	TGTGCCAGCAGCGGGACGCGTAGCTCCTACGAGCAGTACTTC
TRBV25-1	.	TRBJ1-2	few	CASSVPGHYGYTF	TGTGCCAGCAGTGTTCCGGGACACTATGGCTACACCTTC
TRBV12-3/TRBV12-4	.	TRBJ2-7	.	CASSSRPDSYEQYF	TGTGCCAGCAGTTCCCGCCCAGACAGCTACGAGCAGTACTTC
TRBV6-2/TRBV6-3	TRBD1	TRBJ1-3	.	CASSQIADRRSGNTIYF	TGTGCCAGCAGTCAGATCGCGGACAGGCGCTCTGGAAACACCATATATTTT
TRBV11-2	.	TRBJ2-5	.	CASSHILPGGAQYF	TGTGCCAGCAGCCATATCTTACCCGGTGGGGCCCAGTACTTC
TRBV11-2	TRBD1	TRBJ2-2	.	CASRETGTANTGELFF	TGTGCCAGCAGAGAAACCGGGACAGCGAACACCGGGGAGCTGTTTTTT
TRBV20-1	TRBD2	TRBJ2-3	few	CSARVGLAAPDTQYF	TGCAGTGCTAGAGTTGGGCTAGCGGCACCAGATACGCAGTATTTT
TRBV12-3/TRBV12-4	TRBD2	TRBJ2-2	.	CASTYYSGDTYTGELFF	TGTGCCAGCACCTATTATAGCGGGGACACTTACACCGGGGAGCTGTTTTTT
TRBV4-1	.	TRBJ1-1	few	CASSQDRASNTEAFF	TGCGCCAGCAGCCAAGATAGGGCCTCGAACACTGAAGCTTTCTTT
TRBV7-2	.	TRBJ2-7	many	CASSLIGYGRVPGEQYF	TGTGCCAGCAGCTTAATCGGTTACGGCAGGGTTCCTGGCGAGCAGTACTTC
TRBV7-9	.	TRBJ1-1	.	CASSVYGWNTEAFF	TGTGCCAGCAGCGTATACGGTTGGAACACTGAAGCTTTCTTT
TRBV20-1	TRBD2	TRBJ2-5	.	CSATPGTSGDETQYF	TGCAGTGCGACTCCCGGGACTAGCGGGGATGAGACCCAGTACTTC
TRBV7-6	.	TRBJ1-1	.	CASSLVLAGDIEAFF	TGTGCCAGCAGCTTAGTATTGGCAGGGGATATTGAAGCTTTCTTT
TRBV7-6	.	TRBJ2-2	.	CASSLARDGWGELFF	TGTGCCAGCAGCTTAGCGCGGGATGGCTGGGGGGAGCTGTTTTTT
TRBV30	.	TRBJ1-6	few	CAWTITGSDSPLHF	TGTGCCTGGACTATTACAGGGTCTGATTCACCCCTCCACTTT
TRBV11-2	TRBD1	TRBJ1-5	few	CASSLQSGTGPQHF	TGTGCCAGCAGCCTCCAGTCCGGGACAGGGCCCCAGCATTTT